The rows below give T cell receptor beta chains drawn from one sample of a study of response to subunit inactivated influenza vaccine. TCRdb independently ran MiXCR on the RT-PCR reads; one entry per CDR3 protein. The repertoire holds fewer than 650,000 distinct CDR3 sequences, with over 10% as singletons. The specimen was PBMCs from blood, collected 35 to 45 days after vaccination. These receptors all come from a man between 50 and 59 years old who received an inactivated influenza vaccine. The CDR3 runs from the conserved cysteine through the conserved F or W. The D gene is left open where the match is weak. The size of a clone is reported for some rows only, either as once, few or many, or as a class for expanded clones.

>TRBJ2-3|TRBV20-1|-|-
TGCAGTGCCAGGAAGCCCCCAGATACGCAGTATTTT
CSARKPPDTQYF
>TRBJ2-2|TRBV5-1|TRBD1|few
TGCGCCAGCAGCCTACAGGGGTACCCCGGGGAGCTGTTTTTT
CASSLQGYPGELFF
>TRBJ1-2|TRBV6-1|TRBD1|-
TGTGCCAGCAGAACCCCGGGACAGGATGGCTACACCTTC
CASRTPGQDGYTF
>TRBJ1-2|TRBV4-1|-|-
TGCGCCAGCAGCTTTCCATTTCGGGATGTCTATGGCTACACCTTC
CASSFPFRDVYGYTF
>TRBJ2-5|TRBV20-1|TRBD2|few
TGCAGTGCTAGAGATCCCCGGACTAGCGGGAGGGTAGAGACCCAGTACTTC
CSARDPRTSGRVETQYF
>TRBJ2-7|TRBV5-1|-|many
TGCGCCAGCAGCTTGGCCTGGAGGGACTACGAGCAGTACTTC
CASSLAWRDYEQYF
>TRBJ2-2|TRBV7-9|-|many
TGTGCCAGCAGCTCTGACCAGAGGGTGAACACCGGGGAGCTGTTTTTT
CASSSDQRVNTGELFF
>TRBJ2-2|TRBV13|TRBD1|-
TGTGCCAGCAGCTTTGGACAGGGGGCCGGCACCGGGGAGCTGTTTTTT
CASSFGQGAGTGELFF
>TRBJ2-2|TRBV2|TRBD1|-
TGTGCCAGCAGTGCCATAGACAGGGCCGGGGAGCTGTTTTTT
CASSAIDRAGELFF
>TRBJ2-1|TRBV5-1|-|-
TGCGCCAGCAGCTTTAATCCGTACAATGAGCAGTTCTTC
CASSFNPYNEQFF